The source of this TCR beta chain is a study of T cells in Graves' hyperthyroidism and ophthalmopathy. General study results and limits: From stable hyperthyroidism, ophthalmopathy was separated by a 13 V-J model. Blood also held most thyroid clonotypes expanded beyond 0.001.

As for this clonotype: The antigen remains undetermined.

Amplification targeted TCR beta CDR3 regions from RNA transcripts. Using the HTBI primer set, a first-round RT-PCR was run on the TCR CDR3. TCRdb re-called the multiplex PCR reads through MiXCR, storing one row per CDR3 protein. The data hold 600,000 to 700,000 distinct CDR3 sequences, with roughly 14% observed a single time. This sample holds PBMCs from approximately 10 ml fresh peripheral blood. V lost 3 bases, J lost 10 bases, and 18 bases lay in between. Germline-derived CDR1 and CDR2 are GTSNPN and SVGIG (reference sequence). CDR3 length: 13 amino acids. The genes are TRBV30 and TRBJ1-2; D uncertain. The origin of this receptor is a woman aged 40 to 50 with Graves' ophthalmopathy. Sequencing used blood. The DNA for the CDR3 is TGTGCCTGGAGCTATCACGGACGCCAACACTACACCTTC. As protein: CAWSYHGRQHYTF.